The source of this TCR beta chain is a study of technical replicates of blood from a handful of donors. Assay: immunoSEQ multiplex PCR; the TCRdb copy retains only in-frame clones and omits some. This repertoire shows around 9,000 clones, 91% found once; its top ten account for 9.5%. CDR1 and CDR2 from the germline V gene are SGHNT and YYREEE (reference sequence). The V end lost 3 bases, the J end lost 0 bases, and 19 bases lay between the germline ends. The CDR3 totals 18 residues. The sample taken for sequencing was PBMCs. The origin of this receptor is a human donor in good health. The V call is TRBV5-4, the J call TRBJ1-5; a weak D match, TRBD1 (6 bases). The CDR3 protein is CASSYRAGRLFSNQPQHF. The CDR3 nucleotides are TGTGCCAGCAGCTACAGGGCAGGGAGACTCTTTAGCAATCAGCCCCAGCATTTT. The variable domain in full, completed from reference TRBV5-4 and TRBJ1-5, reads ETGVTQSPTHLIKTRGQQVTLRCSSQSGHNTVSWYQQALGQGPQFIFQYYREEENGRGNFPPRFSGLQFPNYSSELNVNALELDDSALYLCASSYRAGRLFSNQPQHFGDGTRLSIL.